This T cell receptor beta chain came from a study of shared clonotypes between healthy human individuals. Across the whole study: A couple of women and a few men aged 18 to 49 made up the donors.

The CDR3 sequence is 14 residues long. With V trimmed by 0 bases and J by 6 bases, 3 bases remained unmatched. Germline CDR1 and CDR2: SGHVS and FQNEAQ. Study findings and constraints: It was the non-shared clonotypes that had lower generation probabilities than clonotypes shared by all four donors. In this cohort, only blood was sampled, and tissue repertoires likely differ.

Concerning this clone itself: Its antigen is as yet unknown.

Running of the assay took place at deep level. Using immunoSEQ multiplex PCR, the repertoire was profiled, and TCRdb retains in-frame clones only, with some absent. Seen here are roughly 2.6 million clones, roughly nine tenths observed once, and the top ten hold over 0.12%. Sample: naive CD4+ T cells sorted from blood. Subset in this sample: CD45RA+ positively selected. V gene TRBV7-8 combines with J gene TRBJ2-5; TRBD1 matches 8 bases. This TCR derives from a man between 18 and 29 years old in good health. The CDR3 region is CASSLADRVQTQYF. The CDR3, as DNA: TGTGCCAGCAGCTTAGCGGACAGGGTCCAGACCCAGTACTTC.